These T cell receptor beta chains were read from a single sample in a study of shared clonotypes between healthy human individuals. The repertoire was sequenced with immunoSEQ multiplex PCR; TCRdb's copy has only in-frame clones and lacks some. In the table there are over 850,000 clones, around 82% of which are singletons. The material sequenced was memory CD4+ T cells from PBMCs. These receptors all come from a man aged 18 to 35 in good health. Some clones in this sample may be carry-over from other donors' samples. CDR3s include the opening cysteine and the closing phenylalanine or tryptophan. D genes are given only for firm matches. The size of a clone is reported for some rows only, either as once, few or many, or as a class for expanded clones.

d_gene,v_gene,j_gene,abundance,CDR3aa,CDR3nt
NA,TRBV28,TRBJ2-7,NA,CASSLIGQFYEQYF,TGTGCCAGCAGTTTGATAGGGCAGTTCTACGAGCAGTACTTC
NA,TRBV29-1,TRBJ2-2,few,CSVGHTNTGELFF,TGCAGCGTTGGACACACGAACACCGGGGAGCTGTTTTTT
NA,TRBV20-1,TRBJ2-1,NA,CSASSYDEQFF,TGCAGTGCTAGTTCTTACGATGAGCAGTTCTTC
TRBD2,TRBV19,TRBJ2-1,NA,CASSARLAGGWGNEQFF,TGTGCCAGTAGTGCCCGATTAGCGGGAGGCTGGGGTAATGAGCAGTTCTTC
NA,TRBV9,TRBJ2-1,NA,CASSVSLRSVSSYNEQFF,TGTGCCAGCAGCGTAAGTCTTCGTAGCGTGAGCTCCTACAATGAGCAGTTCTTC
NA,TRBV5-5,TRBJ2-2,NA,CASTGQRATGELFF,TGTGCCAGCACCGGTCAAAGGGCCACCGGGGAGCTGTTTTTT
NA,TRBV7-2,TRBJ2-7,NA,CASSGRSSYEQYF,TGTGCCAGCAGCGGACGGAGTTCCTACGAGCAGTACTTC
NA,TRBV28,TRBJ1-2,few,CASTAGQFGYGYTF,TGTGCCAGCACCGCCGGACAGTTTGGCTATGGCTACACCTTC
TRBD2,TRBV9,TRBJ2-3,NA,CASSVGLAGGPSTQYF,TGTGCCAGCAGCGTAGGCCTAGCGGGAGGGCCGAGTACGCAGTATTTT
TRBD2,TRBV9,TRBJ2-5,NA,CASSVTSGDGETQYF,TGTGCCAGCAGCGTGACTAGCGGGGACGGGGAGACCCAGTACTTC
NA,TRBV7-9,TRBJ1-4,few,CASSVNEKLFF,TGTGCCAGCAGCGTCAATGAAAAACTGTTTTTT
TRBD2,TRBV7-6,TRBJ2-1,NA,CASSLTSGRGEQFF,TGTGCCAGCAGCTTGACTAGCGGGAGGGGTGAGCAGTTCTTC
NA,TRBV2,TRBJ1-4,NA,CASSGETGNEKLFF,TGTGCCAGCAGTGGGGAGACAGGCAATGAAAAACTGTTTTTT
TRBD2,TRBV5-1,TRBJ2-5,NA,CASSATGTSREQYF,TGCGCCAGCAGCGCCACCGGGACTAGTAGGGAGCAGTACTTC
NA,TRBV5-1,TRBJ1-2,NA,CASNRGGADYGCTF,TGCGCCAGCAACCGTGGGGGGGCAGACTATGGCTGCACCTTC
NA,TRBV7-9,TRBJ1-1,NA,CASSLAGGNTEAFF,TGTGCCAGCAGCTTAGCGGGAGGGAACACTGAAGCTTTCTTT
NA,TRBV7-9,TRBJ1-5,NA,CASASGSNQPQHF,TGTGCCAGCGCGAGTGGTAGCAATCAGCCCCAGCATTTT
NA,TRBV28,TRBJ1-5,NA,CAAVGGRNQPQHF,TGTGCCGCGGTGGGGGGGAGAAATCAGCCCCAGCATTTT
NA,TRBV11-2,TRBJ2-5,NA,CASSLDRGGQETQYF,TGTGCCAGCAGCTTAGACAGGGGAGGGCAAGAGACCCAGTACTTC
NA,TRBV6-5,TRBJ2-7,few,CASSPQLATNYEQYF,TGTGCCAGCAGCCCCCAGCTAGCGACTAACTACGAGCAGTACTTC
NA,TRBV6-6,TRBJ1-2,few,CASSYSQGHYGYTF,TGTGCCAGCAGTTACTCACAGGGACACTATGGCTACACCTTC
NA,TRBV30,TRBJ2-7,NA,CAWTVGQTGYF,TGTGCCTGGACCGTAGGTCAGACGGGGTACTTC
NA,TRBV28,TRBJ1-5,NA,CASSSALASQPQHF,TGTGCCAGCAGTTCAGCCCTGGCGTCTCAGCCCCAGCATTTT
NA,TRBV11-3,TRBJ2-2,NA,CASSPISGGELFF,TGTGCCAGCAGCCCCATTAGTGGCGGGGAGCTGTTTTTT
NA,TRBV9,TRBJ2-1,NA,CASSDLSGDNEQFF,TGTGCCAGCAGCGATTTGTCAGGGGATAATGAGCAGTTCTTC
NA,TRBV7-9,TRBJ2-1,NA,CASSPSGSSYNEQFF,TGTGCCAGCAGCCCCTCGGGTAGCTCCTACAATGAGCAGTTCTTC
TRBD2,TRBV5-4,TRBJ2-1,NA,CASSLRLAGEKTPFF,TGTGCCAGCAGCTTAAGGCTAGCGGGAGAGAAAACACCCTTCTTC
TRBD2,TRBV7-2,TRBJ2-1,NA,CASSSGLAVYNEQFF,TGTGCCAGCAGCTCAGGACTAGCGGTTTACAATGAGCAGTTCTTC
TRBD1,TRBV5-4,TRBJ1-2,NA,CASSSQGIIGGYTF,TGTGCCAGCAGCTCACAGGGGATTATTGGCGGCTACACCTTC
NA,TRBV20-1,TRBJ2-3,NA,CSAQPTDTQYF,TGCAGTGCACAGCCCACAGATACGCAGTATTTT
NA,TRBV29-1,TRBJ2-1,NA,CSAKSRGDYNEQFF,TGCAGCGCCAAGAGCAGGGGGGACTACAATGAACAGTTCTTC
TRBD1,TRBV2,TRBJ2-7,once,CASSPRDRVFLREQYF,TGTGCCAGCAGTCCCCGGGACAGGGTATTCCTACGGGAGCAGTACTTC
NA,TRBV15,TRBJ2-6,NA,CAIANPSGANVLTF,TGTGCCATCGCAAACCCCTCTGGGGCCAACGTCCTGACTTTC
NA,TRBV2,TRBJ2-2,few,CASMSGGDTGELFF,TGTGCCAGCATGTCGGGGGGCGACACCGGGGAGCTGTTTTTT
NA,TRBV12-2,TRBJ2-3,NA,CASRSGRRVTQYF,TGTGCAAGTCGCTCCGGCCGGCGGGTTACGCAGTATTTT
NA,TRBV6-1,TRBJ2-4,few,CASSEMRGLMVKNIQYF,TGTGCCAGCAGTGAGATGCGAGGGTTGATGGTCAAAAACATTCAGTACTTC
NA,TRBV4-3,TRBJ1-2,NA,CASSQDRRYGYTF,TGCGCCAGCAGCCAAGATCGGCGCTATGGCTACACCTTC
NA,TRBV27,TRBJ1-5,NA,CASSFGRDRLQHF,TGTGCCAGCAGTTTCGGCCGTGACAGACTTCAGCATTTT
NA,TRBV7-2,TRBJ2-4,once,CASSSTWGVGKNIQYF,TGTGCCAGCAGCTCAACTTGGGGGGTGGGCAAAAACATTCAGTACTTC
TRBD2,TRBV5-1,TRBJ2-1,NA,CASSRTSGRFRNEQFF,TGCGCCAGCAGCCGGACTAGCGGGAGGTTTCGCAATGAGCAGTTCTTC
TRBD2,TRBV29-1,TRBJ2-7,few,CSVRGRAGAYEQYF,TGCAGCGTAAGGGGGAGAGCGGGAGCGTACGAGCAGTACTTC
NA,TRBV30,TRBJ1-1,NA,CAWRSQREGEAFF,TGTGCCTGGAGAAGCCAGCGAGAAGGAGAAGCTTTCTTT
NA,TRBV7-3,TRBJ2-6,NA,CASSRAWGPGANVLTF,TGTGCCAGCAGCCGAGCCTGGGGCCCTGGGGCCAACGTCCTGACTTTC
NA,TRBV5-1,TRBJ2-7,few,CASSLGQDLYEQYF,TGCGCCAGCAGCTTGGGACAGGACCTCTACGAGCAGTACTTC
TRBD2,TRBV7-3,TRBJ2-5,once,CASSLGGGGGRETQYF,TGTGCCAGCAGCTTAGGAGGTGGCGGGGGACGGGAGACCCAGTACTTC
TRBD1,TRBV7-8,TRBJ2-6,NA,CASSGWTGGFSGANVLTF,TGTGCCAGCAGCGGATGGACAGGGGGCTTTTCTGGGGCCAACGTCCTGACTTTC
TRBD1,TRBV30,TRBJ1-5,NA,CAWEPGQGSNQPQHF,TGTGCCTGGGAACCGGGACAGGGATCCAATCAGCCCCAGCATTTT
NA,TRBV5-4,TRBJ2-3,NA,CASSPISGDTQYF,TGTGCCAGCAGCCCAATTAGCGGAGATACGCAGTATTTT
NA,TRBV27,TRBJ1-5,NA,CASSRRGGQSRPQHF,TGTGCCAGCAGCCGCCGAGGGGGGCAGAGCCGGCCCCAGCATTTT
NA,TRBV2,TRBJ2-7,NA,CASTTHRESYEQYF,TGTGCCAGCACCACTCACAGGGAATCCTACGAGCAGTACTTC
TRBD1,TRBV5-1,TRBJ2-2,NA,CASNLGQGYTGELFF,TGCGCCAGCAACCTGGGACAGGGGTACACCGGGGAGCTGTTTTTT
NA,TRBV9,TRBJ2-3,NA,CASSPRRGSGDTQYF,TGTGCCAGCAGCCCCCGCCGGGGGAGCGGAGATACGCAGTATTTT
NA,TRBV19,TRBJ2-3,NA,CASSIGAATSTDTQYF,TGTGCCAGTAGTATAGGGGCAGCAACTAGCACAGATACGCAGTATTTT
TRBD1,TRBV30,TRBJ1-5,NA,CAWSFGTGIWQPQHF,TGTGCCTGGAGTTTTGGGACAGGGATATGGCAGCCCCAGCATTTT
TRBD1,TRBV29-1,TRBJ1-2,NA,CSVEDRGTGNGYTF,TGCAGCGTTGAAGATCGAGGGACAGGGAATGGCTACACCTTC
TRBD2,TRBV7-9,TRBJ2-3,NA,CASSFWYWGEREGADTQYF,TGTGCCAGCAGCTTCTGGTATTGGGGCGAGCGGGAGGGTGCAGATACGCAGTATTTT
NA,TRBV28,TRBJ1-3,NA,CASTPGGGFSGNTIYF,TGTGCCAGCACCCCCGGAGGGGGATTCTCTGGAAACACCATATATTTT